These 29 T cell receptor beta chains were sequenced from one sample in a study of blood T cell repertoires in COVID-19. Using immunoSEQ multiplex PCR, the repertoire was profiled, and TCRdb retains in-frame clones only, with some absent. The sample holds 250,000 or so clones; 80% to 90% are singletons and the top ten take 2.5% to 3%. Sequenced input: peripheral blood. All receptors derive from a woman aged 30 to 39 with active or convalescent COVID-19.

The V gene is TRBV28, the J gene TRBJ1-4; D might be TRBD1 (5 bases). V was trimmed by 9 bases and J by 8 bases, leaving 13 bases between them. The CDR3 sequence is 12 residues long. Looked up from germline, CDR1 is MDHEN and CDR2 is SYDVKM. The CDR3: CASGPGGEKLFF. For the CDR3, the DNA is TGTGCCAGTGGGCCCGGGGGGGAAAAACTGTTTTTT. Supplemented by reference TRBV28 and TRBJ1-4, the full variable domain reads DVKVTQSSRYLVKRTGEKVFLECVQDMDHENMFWYRQDPGLGLRLIYFSYDVKMKEKGDIPEGYSVSREKKERFSLILESASTNQTSMYLCASGPGGEKLFFGSGTQLSVL.

The chain links TRBV2 to TRBJ2-2; D is perhaps TRBD2 (6 bases). From germline, CDR1 is SNHLY and CDR2 FYNNEI. CDR3 length equals 14 residues. Between the trimmed V and J ends, which lost 6 bases and 2 bases, there was a span of 10 bases. CDR3 amino acids: CASSPEGNTGELFF. CDR3 nucleotide sequence: TGTGCCAGCAGCCCGGAGGGTAACACCGGGGAGCTGTTTTTT.

The genes are TRBV5-1 and TRBJ1-6; 9 bases are a match to TRBD1. The V gene's germline CDR1 is SGHRS and CDR2 YFSETQ. V lost 4 bases, J lost 8 bases, and 13 bases stayed unmatched. The CDR3 runs 17 residues. In nucleotides, the CDR3 is TGCGCCAGCAGCGTTCGGACAGGGGCTCTGCTCTATTCACCCCTCCACTTT. Its translation is CASSVRTGALLYSPLHF. The variable domain in full, completed from reference TRBV5-1 and TRBJ1-6, reads KAGVTQTPRYLIKTRGQQVTLSCSPISGHRSVSWYQQTPGQGLQFLFEYFSETQRNKGNFPGRFSGRQFSNSRSEMNVSTLELGDSALYLCASSVRTGALLYSPLHFGNGTRLTVT.

The CDR3 loop reads CASSQGVGTEAFF. Here the CDR3 DNA reads TGTGCCAGCAGCCAGGGGGTGGGGACTGAAGCTTTCTTT. The chain carries TRBV9 and TRBJ1-1, with 7 positions matching TRBD1. The germline V gene has CDR1 SGDLS and CDR2 YYNGEE. There are 13 residues in the CDR3. J lost 5 bases, V lost 4 bases, and 5 bases had no gene match.

J is TRBJ2-3 and V is TRBV28; D remains ambiguous. Looked up from germline, CDR1 is MDHEN and CDR2 is SYDVKM. The CDR3 length is 11 residues. With 7 bases removed from V and 6 bases from J, the gap between germline ends came to 8 bases. The CDR3 is CASTARDTQYF. DNA for the CDR3: TGTGCCAGCACCGCTAGGGATACGCAGTATTTT.

This chain joins TRBV30 and TRBJ2-3, with 11 bases aligning to TRBD1. Germline loops: CDR1 GTSNPN, CDR2 SVGIG (reference sequence). V shed 5 bases and J 0 bases; nucleotides not matched to a gene: 7. The CDR3 is 16 residues long. The CDR3 reads CAWQKGQGASTDTQYF. DNA of the CDR3: TGTGCCTGGCAGAAAGGACAGGGGGCGAGCACAGATACGCAGTATTTT.

The V call is TRBV7-6, the J call TRBJ1-4, with 7 bases lining up with TRBD1. The length of the CDR3 is 17 residues. The ends lost 4 bases at V and 8 bases at J; junction bases unmatched: 16. Germline V gene lookup returns CDR1 SGHVS and CDR2 FNYEAQ. The CDR3 bases are TGTGCCAGCAGCTCAATCGCCTATGCAGGGGGTGGCGAAAAACTGTTTTTT. This gives the protein CASSSIAYAGGGEKLFF. The entire variable domain, with the rest obtained from reference TRBV7-6 and TRBJ1-4, is as follows: GAGVSQSPRYKVTKRGQDVALRCDPISGHVSLYWYRQALGQGPEFLTYFNYEAQQDKSGLPNDRFSAERPEGSISTLTIQRTEQRDSAMYRCASSSIAYAGGGEKLFFGSGTQLSVL.

V usage is TRBV11-3 and J usage is TRBJ2-7; TRBD1 matches at 8 bases. The CDR3 is 13 residues long. Trimming cost V 5 bases and J 9 bases; bases outside gene matches: 9. Germline V gene lookup returns CDR1 SGHNT and CDR2 YENEEA. CDR3: CASSQRQGMVQYF. The CDR3 bases are TGTGCCAGCAGCCAAAGACAGGGGATGGTGCAGTACTTC.

The CDR3 nucleotides are TGCAGCGTGATACCGGGGACAGGGGGCTATGGCTACACCTTC. Protein product: CSVIPGTGGYGYTF. V gene TRBV29-1 combines with J gene TRBJ1-2, with 11 positions matching TRBD1. With 6 bases clipped from V and 4 bases from J, the junction kept 7 bases outside the gene matches. The CDR3 has 14 residues. Per germline, CDR1 SQVTM and CDR2 ANQGSEA.

The J gene is TRBJ1-3, the V gene TRBV10-3, with a possible D match to TRBD1 (6 bases). V gave up 3 bases and J gave up 5 bases, with 11 bases separating them. This CDR3 region has 14 residues. The V gene's germline CDR1 is ENHRY and CDR2 SYGVKD. In DNA form, the CDR3 reads TGTGCCATCAGTGAAGGGACAAACCGAAACACCATATATTTT. It is translated as CAISEGTNRNTIYF.

This clone was detected a few times. CDR3 in amino acids: CASTAGGPSEQYF. CDR3 DNA: TGTGCCAGCACAGCGGGGGGGCCGAGCGAGCAGTACTTC. The V gene is TRBV2, the J gene TRBJ2-7; 10 nucleotides align to TRBD2. The V segment lost 7 bases and the J segment 6 bases; nucleotides outside the gene matches: 6. The CDR3 extends over 13 amino acids. Looked up from germline, CDR1 is SNHLY and CDR2 is FYNNEI.

The chain recombines TRBV6-5 with TRBJ1-6, with D maybe TRBD1 (6 bases). Germline CDR1 and CDR2: MNHEY and SVGAGI. CDR3 size: 15 residues. V was pared by 2 bases and J by 7 bases, with 12 bases between. The CDR3 region is CASSYGQWGNSPLHF. The DNA for the CDR3 is TGTGCCAGCAGTTACGGACAGTGGGGGAATTCACCCCTCCACTTT.

The chain uses TRBV19 and TRBJ1-3; tentatively, D is TRBD1 (6 bases). Trimming pared 5 bases from V and 4 bases from J, leaving 18 bases between. The CDR3 extends over 16 amino acids. The germline V gene encodes CDR1 LNHDA and CDR2 SQIVND (reference sequence). CDR3 coding DNA: TGTGCCAGTAGTCCCGGACAGATAAGTGGCGGAAACACCATATATTTT. Its protein is CASSPGQISGGNTIYF.

The CDR3 bases are TGTGCCAGCAGCGACTACAGGGGCAATCAGCCCCAGCATTTT. This gives the protein CASSDYRGNQPQHF. The V gene is TRBV7-8, the J gene TRBJ1-5; a possible D gene is TRBD1 (6 bases). Germline-derived CDR1 and CDR2 are SGHVS and FQNEAQ. The CDR3 totals 14 residues. Trimming removed 5 bases from V and 2 bases from J, with 10 bases in between.

V is TRBV15 and J is TRBJ2-7; the match to TRBD1 covers 10 bases. The CDR3 has 13 amino acids. V gave up 5 bases and J gave up 7 bases; unmatched junction bases: 5. Germline CDR1 reads LNHNV; CDR2 reads YYDKDF (reference sequence). CDR3 nucleotide sequence: TGTGCCACCAGCTCCAGGGACAGGGGAGAGCAGTACTTC. Translating gives CATSSRDRGEQYF. The whole variable domain, filled in from reference TRBV15 and TRBJ2-7, reads DAMVIQNPRYQVTQFGKPVTLSCSQTLNHNVMYWYQQKSSQAPKLLFHYYDKDFNNEADTPDNFQSRRPNTSFCFLDIRSPGLGDTAMYLCATSSRDRGEQYFGPGTRLTVT.

This chain links TRBV5-1 with TRBJ2-2; D is perhaps TRBD1 (6 bases). V was trimmed by 3 bases and J by 3 bases, leaving 12 bases between them. The CDR3 consists of 15 residues. CDR1 and CDR2 from the germline V gene are SGHRS and YFSETQ. The CDR3 loop is CASSYGQFYTGELFF. The CDR3 DNA is TGCGCCAGCAGCTACGGACAGTTTTACACCGGGGAGCTGTTTTTT.

The chain couples TRBV5-6 to TRBJ2-1; D is perhaps TRBD2 (5 bases). This CDR3 spans 17 amino acids. Trimming cost V 4 bases and J 6 bases, with 23 bases left between them. CDR1 is SGHDT and CDR2 is YYEEEE in the germline V gene. CDR3 nucleotide sequence: TGTGCCAGCAGCCTAAGTCCGGGAATTATCGGGTTCAATGAGCAGTTCTTC. Amino acid sequence: CASSLSPGIIGFNEQFF.

The rearrangement links TRBV7-8 to TRBJ1-1; possible D gene TRBD1, 6 bases. The CDR3 loop spans 14 amino acids. Germline lookup yields CDR1 SGHVS and CDR2 FQNEAQ. Between the trimmed V and J ends, which lost 4 bases and 1 base, there was a span of 10 bases. Here the CDR3 reads CASSYREGNTEAFF. The CDR3 bases are TGTGCCAGCAGCTACAGGGAAGGGAACACTGAAGCTTTCTTT. Full variable domain (remainder filled in from reference TRBV7-8 and TRBJ1-1): GAGVSQSPRYKVAKRGQDVALRCDPISGHVSLFWYQQALGQGPEFLTYFQNEAQLDKSGLPSDRFFAERPEGSVSTLKIQRTQQEDSAVYLCASSYREGNTEAFFGQGTRLTVV.

The chain recombines TRBV4-3 with TRBJ1-2; D possibly corresponds to TRBD1 (6 bases). The CDR3 is made up of 15 amino acids. Germline-derived CDR1 and CDR2 are LGHNA and YSLEER. Trimming cost V 4 bases and J 13 bases, with 25 bases left between them. CDR3: CASSRSPRGAPLFTF. CDR3 nucleotide sequence: TGCGCCAGCAGCCGATCCCCCAGGGGTGCCCCACTCTTCACCTTC.

In regard to this clone: An end of the junction does not agree with germline; a read error may underlie this. The chain recombines TRBV5-1 with TRBJ1-1, with 8 bases matching TRBD1. The CDR3 has 14 residues. CDR1 SGHRS and CDR2 YFSETQ come from the germline V gene. The CDR3 DNA is TGCGCCAGCAGCTTGGGGACAGGGAACCCTGAAGCTTTCTTT. It translates to CASSLGTGNPEAFF.

The V gene is TRBV10-1, the J gene TRBJ1-4; D possibly corresponds to TRBD1 (6 bases). Germline V gene data show CDR1 as WNHNN and CDR2 as SYGVQD (reference sequence). V was cut by 8 bases and J by 0 bases, with 28 bases left in between. The CDR3 consists of 20 residues. The CDR3 DNA is TGCGCCAGCCCGAGCCTTTGGACAGTACAGCTAAATGCAACTAATGAAAAACTGTTTTTT. It codes for CASPSLWTVQLNATNEKLFF.

The rearrangement uses TRBV2 and TRBJ2-5; possible D gene TRBD2, 6 bases. Trimming cost V 6 bases and J 5 bases, with 22 bases left between them. This CDR3 spans 16 amino acids. Per the germline V gene, CDR1 is SNHLY and CDR2 is FYNNEI. CDR3 amino acids: CASSSSGGWTGETQYF. The CDR3 DNA reads TGTGCCAGCAGCTCTAGTGGGGGGTGGACGGGCGAGACCCAGTACTTC.

The chain joins TRBV23-1 to TRBJ2-7; TRBD2 is a possible D gene (6 bases). TRBV23-1 has ORF status, its function being uncertain. This CDR3 is built from 20 residues. V was pared by 0 bases and J by 4 bases, with 28 bases between. This chain's CDR3 is CASSQSVGGCPIRRGYEQYF. Written as DNA, the CDR3 is TGCGCCAGCAGTCAATCCGTCGGGGGTTGTCCAATCCGTCGCGGATACGAGCAGTACTTC.

This clone has only one observation. This chain connects TRBV4-3 to TRBJ1-5, with D possibly matching TRBD1 (5 bases). The V gene's germline CDR1 is LGHNA and CDR2 YSLEER. Trimming cost V 0 bases and J 6 bases, with 12 bases left between them. CDR3 size: 15 residues. The CDR3 bases are TGCGCCAGCAGCCAAGATCTGAGGGGAGGTCAGCCCCAGCATTTT. It translates to CASSQDLRGGQPQHF.

The chain joins TRBV18 to TRBJ1-1, with 7 bases matching TRBD1. Germline lookup yields CDR1 KGHSH and CDR2 LQKENI. V lost 5 bases and J lost 4; bases outside the gene matches: 7. The CDR3 runs to 14 residues. The CDR3 region is CASSALRGSTEAFF. CDR3 in DNA: TGTGCCAGCTCAGCTCTCAGGGGGAGCACTGAAGCTTTCTTT.

The genes are TRBV6-6 and TRBJ1-2; 9 bases agree with TRBD1. Germline loops: CDR1 MNHNY, CDR2 SVGAGI (reference sequence). The CDR3 covers 14 residues. The ends lost 7 bases at V and 13 bases at J; junction bases unmatched: 16. The CDR3 protein is CASTEGDRVPDGTF. The DNA of the CDR3 is TGTGCCAGCACCGAGGGGGACAGGGTACCCGATGGCACCTTC.

The chain is built from TRBV9 and TRBJ2-1; 10 bases are shared with TRBD1. CDR1 SGDLS and CDR2 YYNGEE come from the germline V gene. V gave up 1 base and J gave up 9 bases; unmatched junction bases: 16. This CDR3 spans 18 amino acids. The CDR3 spells CASSVYGLGTGVDGEQFF. The CDR3 region has the DNA TGTGCCAGCAGCGTATACGGTTTGGGGACAGGGGTTGATGGTGAGCAGTTCTTC.

The chain carries TRBV7-9 and TRBJ2-7; 10 bases are shared with TRBD2. V was clipped by 2 bases and J by 3 bases; unmatched bases: 1. The CDR3 is 14 residues long. CDR1 is SEHNR, CDR2 FQNEAQ, per germline (reference sequence). The DNA for the CDR3 is TGTGCCAGCAGCTTACTAGCGGGGGTCTACGAGCAGTACTTC. Protein sequence: CASSLLAGVYEQYF. The entire variable domain, with the rest obtained from reference TRBV7-9 and TRBJ2-7, is as follows: DTGVSQNPRHKITKRGQNVTFRCDPISEHNRLYWYRQTLGQGPEFLTYFQNEAQLEKSRLLSDRFSAERPKGSFSTLEIQRTEQGDSAMYLCASSLLAGVYEQYFGPGTRLTVT.

This sequence joins TRBV6-5 and TRBJ1-5, with D possibly being TRBD1 (6 bases). Deletions cut 0 bases from V and 4 bases from J, with 13 bases between. CDR3 length equals 16 residues. From germline, CDR1 is MNHEY and CDR2 SVGAGI. The CDR3 loop reads CASSYSSWGLNQPQHF. DNA of the CDR3: TGTGCCAGCAGTTACTCTTCGTGGGGGCTTAATCAGCCCCAGCATTTT.